Listed below are T cell receptor beta chains from one sample, sequenced in a study of beta chain features in type 1 diabetes. Measured with immunoSEQ multiplex PCR; TCRdb has only the in-frame clones, and not every one. The sample contains hundreds of thousands of clones, 15% of which appear only once. Sequencing was done on a sample of naive CD4+ T cells from blood. These receptor sequences come from a young man with type 1 diabetes. The CDR3 runs from the conserved cysteine through the conserved F or W. D genes are given only for firm matches. Clone sizes are given selectively: once, few, many, or a class where the clone is expanded.

V	D	size	J	DNA	CDR3
TRBV6-6	.	few	TRBJ1-4	TGTGCCAGCTCCGCACCTGGGAGCGAAAAACTGTTTTTT	CASSAPGSEKLFF
TRBV4-3	TRBD1	.	TRBJ2-3	TGCGCCAGCAGCCAACGTCCCGGGACAGGGGGCTGGGCAGATACGCAGTATTTT	CASSQRPGTGGWADTQYF
TRBV7-9	TRBD1	.	TRBJ2-1	TGTGCCTACGGTAGGACAGGGGGCGCGATTGAGCAGTTCTTC	CAYGRTGGAIEQFF
TRBV18	TRBD1	.	TRBJ2-1	TGTGCCAGCTCACCACGGACAGGGGGACCCTACAATGAGCAGTTCTTC	CASSPRTGGPYNEQFF
TRBV25-1	TRBD1	few	TRBJ1-2	TGTGCCAGCCACAGGGGGTCGGATGGCTACACCTTC	CASHRGSDGYTF
TRBV7-2	.	few	TRBJ1-2	TGTGCCAGCAGTCGGGGGGTTAACTATGGCTACACCTTC	CASSRGVNYGYTF
TRBV23-1	TRBD1	few	TRBJ1-3	TGCGCCAGCAGTCAACCGGTTAACAGGGGTGGAAACACCATATATTTT	CASSQPVNRGGNTIYF
TRBV5-1	.	few	TRBJ1-2	TGCGCCAGCAGCTCCACCGGGACAATCTATGGCTACACCTTC	CASSSTGTIYGYTF
TRBV27	.	.	TRBJ2-3	TGTGCCAGCAGCCGTTCGGGCACAGATACGCAGTATTTT	CASSRSGTDTQYF
TRBV7-2	.	few	TRBJ2-3	TGTGCCAGCAGCCTTTTATTCCTAAGCACAGATACGCAGTATTTT	CASSLLFLSTDTQYF
TRBV7-6	TRBD2	few	TRBJ2-2	TGTGCCAGCAGCATAACTAGCGGGGTGTCCGGGGAGCTGTTTTTT	CASSITSGVSGELFF
TRBV11-2	TRBD2	.	TRBJ2-3	TGTGCCAGCAGCTTAATCCCTAGCGGGGCAGATACGCAGTATTTT	CASSLIPSGADTQYF
TRBV19	.	few	TRBJ2-1	TGTGCCAGTAGTATAGGACACTACAATGAGCAGTTCTTC	CASSIGHYNEQFF
TRBV29-1	.	few	TRBJ2-5	TGCAGCGTTGAATCTCTCTTCGGAGAGACCCAGTACTTC	CSVESLFGETQYF
TRBV30	.	.	TRBJ2-1	TGTGCCTGGACCCAAGGACTATTAGGGGAGCAGTTCTTC	CAWTQGLLGEQFF
TRBV6-1	TRBD1	.	TRBJ1-5	TGTGCCAGCAGTGCACAGGGGACTCAGCCCCAGCATTTT	CASSAQGTQPQHF
TRBV5-4	.	few	TRBJ2-1	TGTGCCAGCAGCACAGGCCGATCGGGCCTTTACAATGAGCAGTTCTTC	CASSTGRSGLYNEQFF
TRBV9	.	few	TRBJ1-1	TGTGCCAGCAGCACCAAGGGGGTGAACACTGAAGCTTTCTTT	CASSTKGVNTEAFF
TRBV5-1	.	.	TRBJ2-7	TGCGCCAGCAGCTTGGTAGGGGCCGGGGAGCAGTACTTC	CASSLVGAGEQYF
TRBV5-6	.	few	TRBJ2-7	TGTGCCAGCAGCTTGGTCTGGAGTGAGCAGTACTTC	CASSLVWSEQYF
TRBV7-9	.	.	TRBJ2-6	TGTGCCAGCAGCCAAGAGGGTGGTGGGGCCAACGTCCTGACTTTC	CASSQEGGGANVLTF
TRBV7-2	TRBD1	.	TRBJ2-7	TGTGCCAGCGGCAGACAGGGATCGCTCTCCTACGAGCAGTACTTC	CASGRQGSLSYEQYF
TRBV7-9	.	few	TRBJ2-3	TGTGCCAGCAGCTTAAATCCAGACACAGATACGCAGTATTTT	CASSLNPDTDTQYF
TRBV19	.	few	TRBJ2-1	TGTGCCAGTAGACCGGCGGCTTACAATGAGCAGTTCTTC	CASRPAAYNEQFF
TRBV29-1	.	few	TRBJ1-3	TGCAGCGTGCAACGAGGGCCCGCGGGAAACACCATATATTTT	CSVQRGPAGNTIYF
TRBV30	.	many	TRBJ2-1	TGTGCCTGGAGTGTACAACCGAATGAGCAGTTCTTC	CAWSVQPNEQFF
TRBV6-5	TRBD1	.	TRBJ2-3	TGTGCCAGCAGTCCAGGGGGTACGCAGTATTTT	CASSPGGTQYF
TRBV30	TRBD2	.	TRBJ2-3	TGTGCCTGGAAATTAGCGGGCTTGACAGATACGCAGTATTTT	CAWKLAGLTDTQYF
TRBV30	.	few	TRBJ1-1	TGTGCCTGGAGTGTACGCAGGGCGGAAGCTTTCTTT	CAWSVRRAEAFF
TRBV11-2	.	.	TRBJ2-7	TGTGCCAGCAGCTTAGTAGACGAGCAGTACTTC	CASSLVDEQYF
TRBV5-4	.	.	TRBJ1-4	TGTGCCAGCAGCTTGTTAACGGGTGAAAAACTGTTTTTT	CASSLLTGEKLFF
TRBV7-2	TRBD2	.	TRBJ2-1	TGTGCCAGCAGCTCACTAGCGGGAGGGTTCTTC	CASSSLAGGFF
TRBV30	.	few	TRBJ2-7	TGTGCCTGGTGGACAGCCAGGGGAGAGCAGTACTTC	CAWWTARGEQYF
TRBV7-2	.	few	TRBJ2-5	TGTGCCAGCAGCTTAGGGGCGTACCAAGAGACCCAGTACTTC	CASSLGAYQETQYF
TRBV19	.	few	TRBJ1-2	TGTGCCAGTAGTAACCCCAGGACATCTCCGGGCTATGGCTACACCTTC	CASSNPRTSPGYGYTF